This T cell receptor (beta chain) was recovered during a study of blood T cell repertoires in COVID-19 (dated by TCRdb to the early 2020s). General notes on the study: The collaborator samples originated in the United States, Italy and Spain and spanned the acute and convalescent phases of COVID-19. Subjects who had been exposed to COVID-19, were actively infected with it, or had recovered from it provided the deeply sampled blood TCRbeta repertoires that made up the dataset. Samples came from the ongoing ImmuneRACE study (first 160 participants) plus 1,254 subjects from 6 global collaborators. The repertoires were released in a freely available public database meant as a resource for research on the immune response to SARS-CoV-2. The material from the prospective study consisted of cDNA or gDNA derived from T cells, B-cell-depleted T cells, or PBMCs. Where available, HLA class I and class II types were obtained from metadata supplied by the sample provider rather than from assay-based typing. The sample metadata nearly always contained a de-identified subject ID, COVID-19 status, age in years and sex.

What the work shows at the level of the full study, not this receptor alone: The amount of clinical and demographic metadata varied by source and participant and was provided uncurated.

Concerning this clone itself: There is no known antigen for this receptor. Within one base of it there is no much larger clone, and no base qualities were kept.

From a lookup of the germline V gene, CDR1 and CDR2 are MRHNA and SNTAGT. The junction carries 11 bases between V and J, which are trimmed by 5 bases and 4 bases respectively. The CDR3, from cysteine to phenylalanine, totals 13 residues. Solely the CDR3 DNA is kept, with 39 bases framed from the first base. Whole blood was collected in K2EDTA tubes by collaborating institutions according to the institutions' own protocols. For TCRbeta analysis, collaborator samples were shipped as frozen whole blood, as isolated PBMCs, or as DNA extracted from either sample type. TCRbeta CDR3 regions were amplified from genomic DNA using the immunoSEQ Assay, a bias-controlled multiplex PCR. Regarding the original processing steps: Nucleated cell counts per sample were estimated from amplification of reference gene primers within the assay. To quantify the absolute abundance of each unique TCRbeta CDR3 rearrangement, sequence reads were collapsed and filtered. Productive Simpson clonality was computed per sample as the square root of Simpson's diversity index over productive rearrangements. TCRdb retrieved this table from immuneACCESS and kept in-frame rearrangements only. Not all clones are present; in checked studies, unresolved V genes account for under half, and no reason is known for the remainder. The D gene and trimming were derived from the DNA, and the V and J assignments and clone size from that table. The sample has 70,000 or so clones on record, 90% of them singletons. The top ten clones comprise approximately 9.1% of the sample.

The TCR was taken from a human donor in a cohort sampled during active COVID-19. This sequence uses TRBV6-4 and TRBJ1-1; TRBD1 is a weak D gene call, 5 bases matching. Material: peripheral blood. The sequenced DNA: TGTGCCAGCAGTTTGGGCGGGGGCACTGAAGCTTTCTTT. This yields the protein CASSLGGGTEAFF.